These 23 T cell receptor beta chains came from one sample sequenced in a study of tissue T cells after allogeneic stem cell transplantation. Some clones are missing from TCRdb's copy, which holds only in-frame ones; the method was immunoSEQ multiplex PCR. The sample records more than 9,500 clones, over 55% being singletons. Sequenced material: tissue from the jejunum, taken at autopsy. The receptor source for this set is a woman aged 18-49 years with breast cancer.

The gene calls are TRBV6-5 and TRBJ1-1, with 7 bases lining up with TRBD1. The CDR3 has 14 amino acids. Germline V gene sequence: CDR1 MNHEY, CDR2 SVGAGI. Trimming removed 6 bases from V and 1 base from J; junction bases left unmatched: 5. The CDR3 DNA sequence: TGTGCCAGCAGGAACAGGGGCCGGAACACTGAAGCTTTCTTT. This encodes CASRNRGRNTEAFF.

This chain links TRBV7-2 with TRBJ1-2; 9 positions match TRBD1. In germline, CDR1 is SGHTA, CDR2 FQGNSA. V lost 5 bases to trimming and J lost 2 bases; unmatched junction nucleotides: 12. The CDR3 runs to 17 residues. The CDR3 region is CASSLEVYRGRNYGYTF. The DNA of the CDR3 is TGTGCCAGCAGCCTAGAAGTGTACAGGGGGCGCAACTATGGCTACACCTTC.

This clone was seen a single time. The chain joins TRBV30 to TRBJ2-3; D unresolved. Trimming pared 5 bases from V and 0 bases from J, leaving 3 bases between. CDR3 length: 11 amino acids. Looked up from germline, CDR1 is GTSNPN and CDR2 is SVGIG (reference sequence). The CDR3 spells CAWESTDTQYF. The CDR3 DNA reads as TGTGCCTGGGAAAGCACAGATACGCAGTATTTT.

The chain uses TRBV19 and TRBJ1-1, with D possibly being TRBD1 (6 bases). Per the germline V gene, CDR1 is LNHDA and CDR2 is SQIVND (reference sequence). The CDR3 length is 16 residues. Trimming removed 1 base at V and 1 base at J, with 13 bases between. DNA for the CDR3: TGTGCCAGTAGTATAGTGGGAGCAGGGGAGAACACTGAAGCTTTCTTT. Residues: CASSIVGAGENTEAFF.

The chain is built from TRBV11-2 and TRBJ1-3; a possible D gene is TRBD1 (5 bases). Trimming took 5 bases from V and 3 from J, leaving 14 bases between them. Looked up from germline, CDR1 is SGHAT and CDR2 is FQNNGV. CDR3 length: 15 amino acids. The CDR3 DNA reads as TGTGCCAGCAGCCCTACTTGGGGACTTGGAAACACCATATATTTT. Its translation: CASSPTWGLGNTIYF.

The genes are TRBV5-1 and TRBJ2-3; 9 nucleotides line up with TRBD2. The CDR3 spans 16 residues. V lost 0 bases, J lost 2 bases, and 4 bases stayed unmatched. Germline-derived CDR1 and CDR2 are SGHRS and YFSETQ. Here the CDR3 reads CASSLAASGDTDTQYF. For the CDR3, the DNA is TGCGCCAGCAGCTTGGCCGCTAGCGGGGACACAGATACGCAGTATTTT.

This clone is labeled medium-sized. Additional DNA sequences in this sample encode the identical CDR3. The V and J genes are TRBV6-2 or TRBV6-3 and TRBJ2-5; 8 bases match TRBD2. The V and J ends lost 5 bases and 5 bases, in that order; junction bases with no gene match: 1. The length of the CDR3 is 12 residues. Germline lookup yields CDR1 MNHEY and CDR2 SVGEGT. The CDR3, as DNA: TGTGCCAGCAGTACGGGGGGGGAGACCCAGTACTTC. It codes for CASSTGGETQYF.

This rearrangement joins TRBV6-4 to TRBJ1-6, with D uncertain. V lost 0 bases and J 9 bases, leaving 12 bases between the germline ends. Germline loops: CDR1 MRHNA, CDR2 SNTAGT. The CDR3 is 15 residues long. CDR3 loop: CASSDSRGYGSPLHF. The CDR3 coding sequence is TGTGCCAGCAGTGACTCGAGAGGGTACGGTTCACCCCTCCACTTT.

V and J are TRBV9 and TRBJ2-2, with 10 bases identical to TRBD2. The CDR3 has 16 residues. V dropped 1 base and J dropped 6; count of bases not matched to a gene: 6. CDR1 is SGDLS and CDR2 is YYNGEE in the germline V gene. The chain's CDR3 is CASSVFPSGSSGELFF. CDR3 in DNA: TGTGCCAGCAGCGTATTTCCTAGCGGGAGTTCCGGGGAGCTGTTTTTT.

The chain combines TRBV7-2 with TRBJ2-1; 9 bases are shared with TRBD2. V lost 5 bases to trimming and J lost 7 bases; unmatched junction nucleotides: 9. This CDR3 is 15 amino acids long. Germline CDR1 is SGHTA and CDR2 is FQGNSA. CDR3 nucleotide sequence: TGTGCCAGCAGCCTTTATCGGACTAGCGTTAATGAGCAGTTCTTC. It codes for CASSLYRTSVNEQFF. Full variable domain (remainder filled in from reference TRBV7-2 and TRBJ2-1): GAGVSQSPSNKVTEKGKDVELRCDPISGHTALYWYRQSLGQGLEFLIYFQGNSAPDKSGLPSDRFSAERTGGSVSTLTIQRTQQEDSAVYLCASSLYRTSVNEQFFGPGTRLTVL.

The V and J genes are TRBV19 and TRBJ2-5, with D maybe TRBD2 (6 bases). Per germline, CDR1 LNHDA and CDR2 SQIVND (reference sequence). The CDR3 length is 14 residues. V was cut by 6 bases and J by 4 bases, with 15 bases left in between. The CDR3 coding sequence is TGTGCCAGTAGCCTCGACGGGAGAGGAGAGACCCAGTACTTC. Translation gives CASSLDGRGETQYF.

V gene TRBV5-6 combines with J gene TRBJ1-1; 10 bases are shared with TRBD1. Trimming at V came to 1 base and at J to 3 bases, leaving 9 bases not matched to a gene. CDR1 and CDR2 from the germline V gene are SGHDT and YYEEEE. This CDR3 is built from 17 residues. CDR3 coding DNA: TGTGCCAGCAGCTTGTGGGACAGGGGACGCGGACACACTGAAGCTTTCTTT. Residues: CASSLWDRGRGHTEAFF.

The J gene is TRBJ1-4, the V gene TRBV30; D is possibly TRBD1 (5 bases). The V gene lost 0 bases and the J gene lost 5 bases, with 13 bases spanning the gap. This CDR3 contains 15 residues. The germline V gene encodes CDR1 GTSNPN and CDR2 SVGIG (reference sequence). CDR3 protein: CAWSVSGLRNEKLFF. In DNA, the CDR3 is TGTGCCTGGAGTGTATCGGGACTGAGGAATGAAAAACTGTTTTTT.

A few counts support this clone. The V call is TRBV7-2, the J call TRBJ2-3, with 9 bases aligning to TRBD1. In germline, CDR1 is SGHTA, CDR2 FQGNSA. Unmatched junction bases numbered 8, after V lost 5 bases and J lost 8 bases. The CDR3 contains 14 residues. The CDR3 protein is CASSAQGAQGTQYF. The DNA for the CDR3 is TGTGCCAGCAGCGCACAGGGGGCGCAAGGTACGCAGTATTTT.

CDR3 in DNA: TGTGCCAGCAGCGTAGAAGGGTCCGGGGAGCAGTACTTC. Translating it yields CASSVEGSGEQYF. The genes are TRBV9 and TRBJ2-7; D gene ambiguous. This CDR3 spans 13 amino acids. V lost 0 bases and J 7 bases, leaving 11 bases between the germline ends. CDR1 and CDR2 from the germline V gene are SGDLS and YYNGEE.

This clone has more than one count but fewer than ten. CDR3: CASSQDRARLSTSSYNEQFF. CDR3 in DNA: TGCGCCAGCAGCCAGGACAGGGCGCGGCTTTCCACCAGCTCCTACAATGAGCAGTTCTTC. The V call is TRBV4-1, the J call TRBJ2-1, with 8 bases that match TRBD1. The length of the CDR3 is 20 residues. With 3 bases clipped from V and 0 bases from J, the junction kept 16 bases outside the gene matches. Germline CDR1 is MGHRA and CDR2 is YSYEKL.

The chain employs TRBV27 and TRBJ2-3; D not certain. With 5 bases removed from V and 4 bases from J, the gap between germline ends came to 10 bases. Germline CDR1 MNHEY, CDR2 SMNVEV (reference sequence). This CDR3 comprises 13 residues. This chain's CDR3 is CASSVDQPDTQYF. The CDR3 bases are TGTGCCAGCAGTGTGGACCAACCAGATACGCAGTATTTT.

J is TRBJ2-1 and V is TRBV5-1; D is unresolved. The V end lost 1 base, the J end lost 5 bases, and 13 bases lay between the germline ends. The CDR3 consists of 15 residues. CDR1 is SGHRS and CDR2 is YFSETQ in the germline V gene. The CDR3 region has the DNA TGCGCCAGCAGCTTGATCCCGGGTACGCACAATGAGCAGTTCTTC. It yields the protein CASSLIPGTHNEQFF.

The chain has TRBV5-1 and TRBJ1-1; D might be TRBD1 (5 bases). Looked up from germline, CDR1 is SGHRS and CDR2 is YFSETQ. Trimming pared 4 bases from V and 5 bases from J, leaving 24 bases between. This CDR3 region has 17 residues. The CDR3 DNA reads TGCGCCAGCAGCCGCATGGGCAGGGACCCACGAGGGACTGAAGCTTTCTTT. Its protein is CASSRMGRDPRGTEAFF.

The J gene is TRBJ2-1, the V gene TRBV19; D is unresolved. Germline V gives CDR1 LNHDA, CDR2 SQIVND (reference sequence). This CDR3 spans 13 amino acids. With 5 bases removed from V and 8 bases from J, the gap between germline ends came to 13 bases. The CDR3 loop reads CASSDGFAHEQFF. The CDR3 DNA sequence: TGTGCCAGTAGTGATGGCTTCGCTCATGAGCAGTTCTTC.

CDR3 bases: TGTGCCATCAGTGAGTACAGGGGAAACACTGAAGCTTTCTTT. It yields the protein CAISEYRGNTEAFF. The chain has TRBV10-3 and TRBJ1-1, with 7 bases matching TRBD1. V lost 1 base to trimming and J lost 2 bases; unmatched junction nucleotides: 1. CDR1 and CDR2 (germline): ENHRY, SYGVKD. The CDR3 is 14 residues long.

The chain is built from TRBV27 and TRBJ2-1; D is perhaps TRBD2 (6 bases). V was trimmed by 6 bases and J by 0 bases, leaving 12 bases between them. This CDR3 spans 15 amino acids. Per the germline V gene, CDR1 is MNHEY and CDR2 is SMNVEV (reference sequence). CDR3 protein: CASRLGGDSYNEQFF. The CDR3 region has the DNA TGTGCCAGCAGGCTGGGGGGAGACTCCTACAATGAGCAGTTCTTC.

This clone was observed a few times. CDR3 loop: CASAFGQGYEQYF. CDR3 nucleotide sequence: TGTGCCAGTGCCTTTGGACAGGGATACGAGCAGTACTTC. The chain combines TRBV19 with TRBJ2-7; 8 positions match TRBD1. V was clipped by 8 bases and J by 4 bases; unmatched bases: 7. This CDR3 spans 13 amino acids. The germline V gene has CDR1 LNHDA and CDR2 SQIVND (reference sequence).